These 2 T cell receptor beta chains originate from one sample sequenced in a study of immune evolution from preneoplasia to lung adenocarcinoma. Generated by immunoSEQ multiplex PCR, the TCRdb table keeps only in-frame clones and is missing some. The sample lists just over 4,000 clones, 86% occurring once. The sequenced material came from FFPE minimally invasive lung adenocarcinoma tissue. These TCRs come from a person aged 65-85 years with lung adenocarcinoma.

The J gene is TRBJ1-6, the V gene TRBV4-1; possible D gene TRBD1, 5 bases. Deletions cut 0 bases from V and 10 bases from J, with 16 bases between. CDR3 length: 16 amino acids. Germline V lookup: CDR1 MGHRA, CDR2 YSYEKL. CDR3: CASSQDHYGGRSPLHF. CDR3 DNA: TGCGCCAGCAGCCAAGACCACTATGGGGGGAGATCACCCCTCCACTTT.

The chain uses TRBV6-1 and TRBJ1-6; D may be TRBD1 (6 bases). V was clipped by 3 bases and J by 6 bases, with 21 bases between them. Germline V gene sequence: CDR1 MNHNS, CDR2 SASEGT. This CDR3 spans 18 amino acids. This chain's CDR3 is CASSDAFSRGAGNSPLHF. Here the CDR3 DNA reads TGTGCCAGCAGTGACGCCTTTAGTAGGGGGGCAGGTAATTCACCCCTCCACTTT.